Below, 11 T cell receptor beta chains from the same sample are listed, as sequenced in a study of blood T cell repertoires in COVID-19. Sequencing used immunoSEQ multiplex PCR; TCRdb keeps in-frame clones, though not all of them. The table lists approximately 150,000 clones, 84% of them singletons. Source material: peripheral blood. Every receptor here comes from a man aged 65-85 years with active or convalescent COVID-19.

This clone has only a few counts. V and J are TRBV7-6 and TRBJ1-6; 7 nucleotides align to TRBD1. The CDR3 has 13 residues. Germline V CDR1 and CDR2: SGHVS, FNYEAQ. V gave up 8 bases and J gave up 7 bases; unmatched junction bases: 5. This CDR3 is CASGDRANSPLHF. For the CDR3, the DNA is TGTGCCAGCGGTGACAGGGCGAATTCACCCCTCCACTTT. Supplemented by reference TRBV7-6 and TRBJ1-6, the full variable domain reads GAGVSQSPRYKVTKRGQDVALRCDPISGHVSLYWYRQALGQGPEFLTYFNYEAQQDKSGLPNDRFSAERPEGSISTLTIQRTEQRDSAMYRCASGDRANSPLHFGNGTRLTVT.

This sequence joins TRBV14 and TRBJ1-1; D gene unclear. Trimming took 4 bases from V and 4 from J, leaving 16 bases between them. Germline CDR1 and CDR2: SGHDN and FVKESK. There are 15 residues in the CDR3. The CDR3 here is CASSPMGLLGTEAFF. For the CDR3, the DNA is TGTGCCAGCAGCCCCATGGGCCTCTTAGGCACTGAAGCTTTCTTT.

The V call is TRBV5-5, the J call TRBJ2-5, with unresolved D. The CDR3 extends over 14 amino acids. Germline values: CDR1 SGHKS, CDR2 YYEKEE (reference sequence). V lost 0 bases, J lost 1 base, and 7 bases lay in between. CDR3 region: CASSLGSSQETQYF. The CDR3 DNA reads TGTGCCAGCAGCTTGGGATCCAGCCAAGAGACCCAGTACTTC.

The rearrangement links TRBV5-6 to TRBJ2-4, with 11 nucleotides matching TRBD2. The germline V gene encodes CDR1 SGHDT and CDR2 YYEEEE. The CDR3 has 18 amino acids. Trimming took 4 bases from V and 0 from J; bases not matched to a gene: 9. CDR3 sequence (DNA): TGTGCCAGCAGCCTTTCACCTAGCGGGGGGTTAGCCAAAAACATTCAGTACTTC. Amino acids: CASSLSPSGGLAKNIQYF.

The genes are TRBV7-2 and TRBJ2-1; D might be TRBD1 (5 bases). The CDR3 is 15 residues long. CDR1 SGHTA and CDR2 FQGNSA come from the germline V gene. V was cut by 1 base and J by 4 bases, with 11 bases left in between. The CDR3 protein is CASSLVRQTYNEQFF. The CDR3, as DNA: TGTGCCAGCAGCTTAGTTAGACAGACTTACAATGAGCAGTTCTTC.

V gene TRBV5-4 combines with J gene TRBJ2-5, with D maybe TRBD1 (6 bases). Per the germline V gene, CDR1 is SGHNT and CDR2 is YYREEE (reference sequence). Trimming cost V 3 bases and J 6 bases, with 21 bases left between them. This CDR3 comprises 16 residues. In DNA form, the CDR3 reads TGTGCCAGCAGCTCTGGCGCAGGGGTTAGGATGAAGACCCAGTACTTC. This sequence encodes CASSSGAGVRMKTQYF.

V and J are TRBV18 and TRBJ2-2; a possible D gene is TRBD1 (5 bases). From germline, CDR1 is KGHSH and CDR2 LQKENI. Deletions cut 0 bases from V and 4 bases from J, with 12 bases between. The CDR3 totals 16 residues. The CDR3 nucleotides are TGTGCCAGCTCACCACCGGAAGGGGTTAGCACCGGGGAGCTGTTTTTT. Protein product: CASSPPEGVSTGELFF.

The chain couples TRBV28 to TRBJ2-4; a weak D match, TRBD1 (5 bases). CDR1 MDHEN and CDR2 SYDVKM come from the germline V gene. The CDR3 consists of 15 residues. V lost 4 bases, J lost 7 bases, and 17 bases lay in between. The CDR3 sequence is CASSSSGFARNIQYF. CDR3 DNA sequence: TGTGCCAGCAGTTCGTCAGGGTTCGCGAGGAACATTCAGTACTTC.

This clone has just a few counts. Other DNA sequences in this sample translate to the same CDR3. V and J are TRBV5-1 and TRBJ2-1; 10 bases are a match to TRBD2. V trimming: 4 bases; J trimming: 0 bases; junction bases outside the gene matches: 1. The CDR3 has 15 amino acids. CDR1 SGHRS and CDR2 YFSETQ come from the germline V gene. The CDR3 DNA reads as TGCGCCAGCAGCCCTAGCGGGAGCTCCTACAATGAGCAGTTCTTC. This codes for CASSPSGSSYNEQFF.

Here the CDR3 DNA reads TGCGCCAGCCAACCGGGCACAGGGGGCAGGTCCTACGAGCAGTACTTC. Translating gives CASQPGTGGRSYEQYF. V is TRBV5-1 and J is TRBJ2-7; 9 bases agree with TRBD1. This CDR3 comprises 16 residues. CDR1 and CDR2 (germline): SGHRS, YFSETQ. V lost 7 bases and J lost 1; bases outside the gene matches: 12.

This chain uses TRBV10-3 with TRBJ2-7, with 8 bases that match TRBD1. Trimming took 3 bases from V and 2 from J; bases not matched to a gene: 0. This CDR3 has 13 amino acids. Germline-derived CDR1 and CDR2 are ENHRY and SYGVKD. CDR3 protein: CAISDRGPYEQYF. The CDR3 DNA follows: TGTGCCATCAGTGACAGGGGGCCCTACGAGCAGTACTTC.